This entry describes one T cell receptor (beta chain). Its target is unknown. The data stem from a study of vaccination effects on CD4 cells after COVID-19. Overall study results and limits: Healthy vaccinees' vaccine-induced clones included only 1 of 255 that recognized common cold coronaviruses.

Cells that had been cultured for 10 days were the source of isolated CD4+ T cells. Profiled with immunoSEQ multiplex PCR; TCRdb holds only in-frame clones, not every one. This sample has 65,000 to 80,000 clones, with 77% found just once. This clonotype originated in a human donor who received a COVID-19 vaccine. The sample consisted of CD4+ T cells from PBMCs cultured without peptide, taken before COVID-19 vaccination.

CDR3 nucleotides: TGTGCCAGTAGTCCCTCCGCTAGCGGCGGCCAAGAGACCCAGTACTTC. Encoded protein: CASSPSASGGQETQYF. The chain carries TRBV19 and TRBJ2-5; 7 nucleotides line up with TRBD2. CDR1 is LNHDA, CDR2 SQIVND, per germline (reference sequence). This CDR3 contains 16 residues. V gave up 5 bases and J gave up 1 base; unmatched junction bases: 10.